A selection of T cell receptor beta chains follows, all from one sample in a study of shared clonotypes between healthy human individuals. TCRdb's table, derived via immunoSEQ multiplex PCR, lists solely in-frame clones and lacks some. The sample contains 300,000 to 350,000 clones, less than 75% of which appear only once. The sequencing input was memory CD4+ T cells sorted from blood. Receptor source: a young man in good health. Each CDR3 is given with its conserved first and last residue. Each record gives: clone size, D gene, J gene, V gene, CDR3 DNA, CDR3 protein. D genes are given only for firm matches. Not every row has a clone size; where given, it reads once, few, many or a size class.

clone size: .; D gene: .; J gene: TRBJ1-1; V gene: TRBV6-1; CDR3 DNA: TGTGCCAGCATTTGGGGGTTCCACACTGAAGCTTTCTTT; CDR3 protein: CASIWGFHTEAFF
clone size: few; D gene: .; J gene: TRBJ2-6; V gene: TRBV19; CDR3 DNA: TGTGCCAGTAGTCCCGGGAGACAGGGCTTTTCTGGGGCCAACGTCCTGACTTTC; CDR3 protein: CASSPGRQGFSGANVLTF
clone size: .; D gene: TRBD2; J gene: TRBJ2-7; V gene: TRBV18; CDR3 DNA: TGTGCCAGCTCGCGGGGGGGCTACGAGCAGTACTTC; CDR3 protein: CASSRGGYEQYF
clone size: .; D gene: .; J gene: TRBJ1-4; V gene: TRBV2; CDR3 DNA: TGTGCCAGCAGTGAAAGGGCAGGGCGAACTAATGAAAAACTGTTTTTT; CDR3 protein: CASSERAGRTNEKLFF
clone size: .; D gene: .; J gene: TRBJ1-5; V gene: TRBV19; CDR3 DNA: TGTGCCAGTAGCGAGGGGCGAAATCAGCCCCAGCATTTT; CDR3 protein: CASSEGRNQPQHF
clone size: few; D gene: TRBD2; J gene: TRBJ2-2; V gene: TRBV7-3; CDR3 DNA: TGTGCCAGCAGCTCGGGGCGGGAGCACACCGGGGAGCTGTTTTTT; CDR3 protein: CASSSGREHTGELFF
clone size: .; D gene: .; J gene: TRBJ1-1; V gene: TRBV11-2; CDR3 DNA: TGTGCCAGCAGCTTAGTTGGAGGGGCTATGAACACTGAAGCTTTCTTT; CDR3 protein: CASSLVGGAMNTEAFF
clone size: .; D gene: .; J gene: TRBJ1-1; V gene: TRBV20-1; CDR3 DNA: TGCAGTGCTAGAGATCAGGAAGCTTTCTTT; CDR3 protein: CSARDQEAFF
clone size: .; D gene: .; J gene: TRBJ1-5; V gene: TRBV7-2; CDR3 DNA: TGTGCCAGCAGCTTAGCAGAGTCGGTTTCTCAGCCCCAGCATTTT; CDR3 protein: CASSLAESVSQPQHF
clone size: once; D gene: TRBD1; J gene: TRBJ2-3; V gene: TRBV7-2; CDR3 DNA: TGTGCCAGCAGCTCACACAGGGGTAGCACAGATACGCAGTATTTT; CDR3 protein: CASSSHRGSTDTQYF
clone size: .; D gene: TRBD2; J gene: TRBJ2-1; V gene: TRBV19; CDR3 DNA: TGTGCCAGTAGTATCTCTAGCGGGATGATCAATGAGCAGTTCTTC; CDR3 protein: CASSISSGMINEQFF
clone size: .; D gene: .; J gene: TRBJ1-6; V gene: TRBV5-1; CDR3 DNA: TGCGCCAGCAGCTTGGTGGGTCAGCGATTTTTTAATTCACCCCTCCACTTT; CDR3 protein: CASSLVGQRFFNSPLHF
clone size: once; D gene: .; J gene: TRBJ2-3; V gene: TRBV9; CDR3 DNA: TGTGCCAGCAGCGAAGGATCCCCCACAGATACGCAGTATTTT; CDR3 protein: CASSEGSPTDTQYF
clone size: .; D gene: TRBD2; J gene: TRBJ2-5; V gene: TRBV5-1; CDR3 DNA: TGCGCCAGCAGCTTGGCCCTAGCGGGTTCAAAAGAGACCCAGTACTTC; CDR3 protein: CASSLALAGSKETQYF
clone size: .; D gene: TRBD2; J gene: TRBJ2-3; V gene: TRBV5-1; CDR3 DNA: TGCGCCAGCAGCTTGGTCGGGACTAGCGGCACAGATACGCAGTATTTT; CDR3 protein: CASSLVGTSGTDTQYF
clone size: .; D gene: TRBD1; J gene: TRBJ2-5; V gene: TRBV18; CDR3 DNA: TGTGCCAGCTCAGACAGGGGGGAGACCCAGTACTTC; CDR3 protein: CASSDRGETQYF
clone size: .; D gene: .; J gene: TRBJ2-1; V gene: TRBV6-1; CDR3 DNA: TGTGCCAGCAGAGTGGTGGGAGCCTTTTCGAGTGAGCAGTTCTTC; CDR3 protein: CASRVVGAFSSEQFF
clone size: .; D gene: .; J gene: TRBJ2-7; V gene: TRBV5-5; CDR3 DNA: TGTGCCAGCAGCGCAACAGGGGAGGGAAACGAGCAGTACTTC; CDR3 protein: CASSATGEGNEQYF
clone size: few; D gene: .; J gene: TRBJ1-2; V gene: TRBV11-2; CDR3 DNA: TGTGCCAGCAGCTTAGGACGGAACTATGGCTACACCTTC; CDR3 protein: CASSLGRNYGYTF
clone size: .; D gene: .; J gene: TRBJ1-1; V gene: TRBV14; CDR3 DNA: TGTGCCAGCAGCCAAGATCTGGGGCGGTTTACTGAAGCTTTCTTT; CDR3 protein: CASSQDLGRFTEAFF
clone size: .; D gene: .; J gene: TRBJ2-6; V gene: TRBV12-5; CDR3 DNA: TGTGCTAGTGGTTACGAGAGTGCAGGACAAAGTCGGGCCAACGTCCTGACTTTC; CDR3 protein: CASGYESAGQSRANVLTF
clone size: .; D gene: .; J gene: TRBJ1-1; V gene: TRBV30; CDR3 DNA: TGTGCCTCACCAGGTACGCCGAACACTGAAGCTTTCTTT; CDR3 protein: CASPGTPNTEAFF
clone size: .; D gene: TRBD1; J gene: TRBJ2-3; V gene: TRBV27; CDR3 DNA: TGTGCCAGCAGTTTACTGGCTACAGGGGGCGCCCCAGATACGCAGTATTTT; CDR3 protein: CASSLLATGGAPDTQYF
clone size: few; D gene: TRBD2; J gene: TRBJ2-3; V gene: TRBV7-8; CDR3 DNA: TGTGCCAGCAGCTTAGGAACTAGCGGGAGGACTAAGGGTGATACGCAGTATTTT; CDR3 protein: CASSLGTSGRTKGDTQYF
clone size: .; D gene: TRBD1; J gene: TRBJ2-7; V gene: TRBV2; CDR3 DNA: TGTGCCAGCAGCGCGGGACAGGGCCCATACGAGCAGTACTTC; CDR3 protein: CASSAGQGPYEQYF
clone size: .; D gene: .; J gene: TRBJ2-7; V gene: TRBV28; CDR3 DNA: TGTGCCAGCAGTCGGCTACTAGCAGACGTCTCCTACGAGCAGTACTTC; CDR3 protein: CASSRLLADVSYEQYF
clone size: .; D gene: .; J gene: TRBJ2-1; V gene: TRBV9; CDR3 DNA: TGTGCCAGCAGCGTAGAGGCGGGATTCTCCTACAATGAGCAGTTCTTC; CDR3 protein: CASSVEAGFSYNEQFF
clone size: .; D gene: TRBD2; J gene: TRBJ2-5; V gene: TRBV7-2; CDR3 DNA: TGTGCCAGCAGTCTGATGCGGGAGGGCCCGGAGACCCAGTACTTC; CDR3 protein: CASSLMREGPETQYF
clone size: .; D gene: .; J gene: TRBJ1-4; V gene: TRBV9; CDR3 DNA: TGTGCCAGCAGCTTAGACAGTGCAACTAATGAAAAACTGTTTTTT; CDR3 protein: CASSLDSATNEKLFF
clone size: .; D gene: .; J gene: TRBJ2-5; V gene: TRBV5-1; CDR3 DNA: TGCGCCAGCAGCTTGGCGACAGGAACCTTCACAGAGACCCAGTACTTC; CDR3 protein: CASSLATGTFTETQYF
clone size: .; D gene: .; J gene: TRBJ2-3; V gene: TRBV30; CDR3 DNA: TGTGCCTGGAGTGTCGGCTTTTTGAATTCAGATACGCAGTATTTT; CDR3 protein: CAWSVGFLNSDTQYF
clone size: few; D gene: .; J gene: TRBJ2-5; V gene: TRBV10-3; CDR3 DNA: TGTGCCATCAGCAGGACACAGGGAGAGACCCAGTACTTC; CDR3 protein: CAISRTQGETQYF
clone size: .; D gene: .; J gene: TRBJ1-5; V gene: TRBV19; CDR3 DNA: TGTGCCAGTACCCCGGACAGCAATCAGCCCCAGCATTTT; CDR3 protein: CASTPDSNQPQHF
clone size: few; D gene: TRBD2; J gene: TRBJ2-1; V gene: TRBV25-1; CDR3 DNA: TGTGCCAGCTCGGTAAGCGGGAGCTCCTACAATGAGCAGTTCTTC; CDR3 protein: CASSVSGSSYNEQFF
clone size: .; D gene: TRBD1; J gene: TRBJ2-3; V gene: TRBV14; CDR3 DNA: TGTGCCAGCAGCCAGGAAAGACCCGGGACAGGGGACACAGATACGCAGTATTTT; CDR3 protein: CASSQERPGTGDTDTQYF
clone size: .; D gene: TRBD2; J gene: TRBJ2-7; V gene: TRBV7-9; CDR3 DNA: TGTGCCAGCAGCTTAGGAGTAGCGGGAGTGATGGACGAGCAGTACTTC; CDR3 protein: CASSLGVAGVMDEQYF
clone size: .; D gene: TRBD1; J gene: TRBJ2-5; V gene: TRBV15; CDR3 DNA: TGTGCCACCAGCAGAATTACAGGGGGCGCAGAGACCCAGTACTTC; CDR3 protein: CATSRITGGAETQYF
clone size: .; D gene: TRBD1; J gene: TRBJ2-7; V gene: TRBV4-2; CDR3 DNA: TGTGCCAGCAGCCAAGCCATTTCCTTGACAGGGTCCTACGAGCAGTACTTC; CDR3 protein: CASSQAISLTGSYEQYF
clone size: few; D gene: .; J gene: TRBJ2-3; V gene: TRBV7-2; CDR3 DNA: TGTGCCAGCAGCTTTCGAGGGGGGGTGCCAGATACGCAGTATTTT; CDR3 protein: CASSFRGGVPDTQYF
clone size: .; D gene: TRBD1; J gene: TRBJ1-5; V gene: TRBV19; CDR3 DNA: TGTGCCAGTACCGGGACAGGGTCCGATCAGCCCCAGCATTTT; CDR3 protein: CASTGTGSDQPQHF
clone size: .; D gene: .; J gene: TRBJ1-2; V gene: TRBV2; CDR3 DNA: TGTGCCAGCAGTCAGGACAGCTATGGCTACACCTTC; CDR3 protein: CASSQDSYGYTF
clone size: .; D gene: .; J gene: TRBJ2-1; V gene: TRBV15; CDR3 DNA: TGTGCCACCAGCAGAAACGAGGGGGGCGAGCAGTTCTTC; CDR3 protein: CATSRNEGGEQFF
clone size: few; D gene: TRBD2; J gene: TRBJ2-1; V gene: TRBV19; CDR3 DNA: TGTGCCAGTAGTATCAGACTAGCGGGAGGGAATGAGCAGTTCTTC; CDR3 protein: CASSIRLAGGNEQFF
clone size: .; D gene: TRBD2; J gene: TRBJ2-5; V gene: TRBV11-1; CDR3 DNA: TGTGCCAGCAGCACCGGGCAGCGGGGAGAGACCCAGTACTTC; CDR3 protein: CASSTGQRGETQYF
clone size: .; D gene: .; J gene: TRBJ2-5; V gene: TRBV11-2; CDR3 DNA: TGTGCCAGCAGCTTATCGAATCTGGGCCGGAAAGAGACCCAGTACTTC; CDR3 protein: CASSLSNLGRKETQYF
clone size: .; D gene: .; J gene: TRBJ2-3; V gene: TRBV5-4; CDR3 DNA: TGTGCCAGCAGCATATCCCACCTGGGCGATACGCAGTATTTT; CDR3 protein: CASSISHLGDTQYF
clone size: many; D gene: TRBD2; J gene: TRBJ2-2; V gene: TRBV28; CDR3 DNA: TGTGCCAGCAACCATCGGGTAGCGGGAACAACCGGGGAGCTGTTTTTT; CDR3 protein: CASNHRVAGTTGELFF
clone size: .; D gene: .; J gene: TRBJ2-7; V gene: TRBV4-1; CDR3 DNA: TGCGCCAGCAGCCAAGGTGCGGAACACTCCTACGAGCAGTACTTC; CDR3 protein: CASSQGAEHSYEQYF
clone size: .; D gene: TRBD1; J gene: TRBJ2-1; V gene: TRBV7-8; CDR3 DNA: TGTGCCAGCAGCTTAGTGTGGGGGACAGGGGGCGGTGAGCAGTTCTTC; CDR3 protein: CASSLVWGTGGGEQFF
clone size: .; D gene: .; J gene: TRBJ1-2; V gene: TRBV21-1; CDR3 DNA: TGTGCCAGCAGCACCAGGGGTGGGAACTATGGCTACACCTTC; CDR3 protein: CASSTRGGNYGYTF
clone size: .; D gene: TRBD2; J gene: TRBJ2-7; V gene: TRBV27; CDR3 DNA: TGTGCCAGCAGTTTAGGGACTAGCGGGTACGAGCAGTACTTC; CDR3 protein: CASSLGTSGYEQYF
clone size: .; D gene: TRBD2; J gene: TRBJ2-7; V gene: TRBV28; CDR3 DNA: TGTGCCAGCAGGGCCTCCGAACGCGGGAGGAGCTCCTACGAGCAGTACTTC; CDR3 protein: CASRASERGRSSYEQYF
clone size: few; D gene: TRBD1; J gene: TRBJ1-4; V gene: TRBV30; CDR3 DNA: TGTGCCTGGAGTCCCGGGACAGGGTTCGGCGACGAAAAACTGTTTTTT; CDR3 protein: CAWSPGTGFGDEKLFF
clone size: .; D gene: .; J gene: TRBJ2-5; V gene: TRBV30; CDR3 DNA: TGTGCCTGGAGTGTACTTTACCAAGAGACCCAGTACTTC; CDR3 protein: CAWSVLYQETQYF
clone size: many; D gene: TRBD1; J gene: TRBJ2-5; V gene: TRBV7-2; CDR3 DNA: TGTGCCAGCAGCTTAGCAGGGGGCGGGGAGACCCAGTACTTC; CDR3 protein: CASSLAGGGETQYF
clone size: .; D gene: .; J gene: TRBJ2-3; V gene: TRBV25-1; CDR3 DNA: TGTGCCAGCAGTGAATTAGGGGCGACAGATACGCAGTATTTT; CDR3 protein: CASSELGATDTQYF